This record covers a single T cell receptor beta chain. Its specificity is not known. Produced via immunoSEQ multiplex PCR; TCRdb's table is partial and in-frame only. The sample lists roughly 1 million clones, 65% to 80% occurring once. The CDR3 runs 14 residues. Germline loops: CDR1 MNHNS, CDR2 SASEGT. J gave up 7 bases and V 4 bases, and 6 bases lay outside the gene matches. Only Caucasian adults living in Nashville, Tennessee made up the donor group. The source of the sample is a study of shared clonotypes between healthy human individuals. On the study more broadly: Donors, aged 18 to 49, were a couple of women and a few men.

Points from the study as a whole: What naive subsets generally showed was a larger estimated richness than memory subsets showed.

This clonotype originated in a man aged 18 to 29 in good health. The chain recombines TRBV6-1 with TRBJ1-2; 10 bases fit TRBD1. Sequencing used memory CD4+ T cells sorted from blood. Subset specified: CD45RA-negative fraction. CDR3 sequence (DNA): TGTGCCAGCAGTGGTTCCGACAGGGGGCTTGGCTACACCTTC. This gives the protein CASSGSDRGLGYTF.